This paragraph reports one T cell receptor (beta chain). Its specificity is unknown. Healthy people donating bone marrow made up the donors. Germline loops: CDR1 SGHAT, CDR2 FQNNGV. The CDR3 extends over 14 amino acids. Between the trimmed V and J ends, which lost 1 base and 4 bases, there was a span of 11 bases. PCR used 60 Vbeta primers and 13 Jbeta primers. Clones were sequenced by immunoSEQ multiplex PCR, and TCRdb holds only the in-frame ones, with some missing. Of 90,000 to 120,000 clones listed, 82% are singletons. The data are from a study of cytomegalovirus exposure and HLA in healthy donors. Regarding the study as a whole: Association of a missense DCLRE1C variant with TCR beta V- and J-gene trimming was reported in a later analysis.

The receptor comes from a man younger than 40 in good health and CMV-seropositive. The chain combines TRBV11-2 with TRBJ2-7; the D gene is possibly TRBD1 (6 bases). What was sequenced was PBMCs. The CDR3 here is CASSLGSGQYEQYF. In DNA form, the CDR3 reads TGTGCCAGCAGCTTAGGAAGTGGACAGTACGAGCAGTACTTC.